This T cell receptor beta chain was sequenced in a study of early T cells in non-severe SARS-CoV-2 infection. For this clonotype: Its antigen remains unknown.

Each cDNA molecule carried a unique molecular identifier. TCRdb ran MiXCR on the 5' RACE reads and lists one entry per CDR3 protein. In the table there are 70,000 to 95,000 distinct CDR3 sequences, around 11% of which are singletons. This CDR3 is built from 17 residues. CDR1 and CDR2 from the germline V gene are LNHNV and YYDKDF (reference sequence). Trimming left V 0 bases short and J 4 bases short, with 15 bases between. Study-level findings and limits: Clonotype matching in VDJdb favored anti-spike CD8 responses and did not capture private and CD4 specificities.

The specimen sequenced was whole blood. This receptor was identified in an adult who was a healthcare worker with PCR-confirmed SARS-CoV-2 infection or an uninfected control (not recorded which). The chain links TRBV15 to TRBJ1-4; D remains unclear. The DNA of the CDR3 is TGTGCCACCAGCAGAGATCATGGGTCACCCGGTAATGAAAAACTGTTTTTT. Protein: CATSRDHGSPGNEKLFF.